A selection of T cell receptor beta chains follows, all from one sample in a study of immune evolution from preneoplasia to lung adenocarcinoma. The repertoire was sequenced with immunoSEQ multiplex PCR; TCRdb's copy has only in-frame clones and lacks some. Of more than 15,000 clones detected, around nine tenths appear once; the ten largest clones hold approximately 2.8%. The sequenced material came from FFPE invasive lung adenocarcinoma tissue. These receptor sequences come from a person in their 70s with invasive lung adenocarcinoma. CDR3s include the opening cysteine and the closing phenylalanine or tryptophan. The D gene is left open where the match is weak. Size tells how often a clone was seen (once, few, many) or the class of an expanded clone, and some rows leave it out.

v_gene	abundance	d_gene	j_gene	CDR3nt	CDR3aa
TRBV2	-	TRBD2	TRBJ2-7	TGTGCCGGGAGAATGGGTGGACTAGCGGCCTACGAGCAGTACTTC	CAGRMGGLAAYEQYF
TRBV21-1	once	-	TRBJ1-1	TGTGCCAGCAGCTCCGATTCGGACCTGAACACTGAAGCTTTCTTT	CASSSDSDLNTEAFF
TRBV18	-	TRBD1	TRBJ1-2	TGTGCCAGCTCACCACCGACAGGGGGCCTGAAGGGCTACACCTTC	CASSPPTGGLKGYTF
TRBV10-3	-	-	TRBJ2-7	TGTGCCATCACCCCGGACGGCTACGAGCAGTACTTC	CAITPDGYEQYF
TRBV9	-	TRBD1	TRBJ1-2	TGTGCCAGCAGCGCCTCGACAGGGAAGGAAGATGACTACACCTTC	CASSASTGKEDDYTF
TRBV2	-	-	TRBJ1-5	TGTGCCAGCAGTGCGGGAGGGTATAGCAATCAGCCCCAGCATTTT	CASSAGGYSNQPQHF
TRBV19	-	-	TRBJ1-2	TGTGCCAGTCGGGCAGCTAACTATGGCTACACCTTC	CASRAANYGYTF
TRBV7-2	-	-	TRBJ1-5	TGTGCCAGCAGCTTAGACTGGGGGGGCCCGAATCGGCCCCAGCATTTT	CASSLDWGGPNRPQHF
TRBV6-5	-	-	TRBJ2-7	TGTGCCAGCAGATCCATGGCGGGTACCTACGAGCAGTACTTC	CASRSMAGTYEQYF
TRBV6-5	few	-	TRBJ1-2	TGTGCCAGCAGTTACGGCAGGTTCACCACCGATGGCTACACCTTC	CASSYGRFTTDGYTF
TRBV28	-	-	TRBJ1-1	TGTGCCAGCAGTTTCGAGGACGGTCGGGTTGAAGCTTTCTTT	CASSFEDGRVEAFF
TRBV30	-	-	TRBJ2-2	TGTGCCTGGGGACCCTCGTTTTACACCGGGGAGCTGTTTTTT	CAWGPSFYTGELFF
TRBV28	-	-	TRBJ2-1	TGTGCCAGCAGTTTATCCGGAGGTGAGCAGTTCTTC	CASSLSGGEQFF
TRBV5-8	few	-	TRBJ1-2	TGTGCCAGTACCGCGGCTTTCCAGTATGGCTACACCTTC	CASTAAFQYGYTF
TRBV27	once	-	TRBJ2-1	TGTGCCAGCAGTTTACGGACCGACCGGTGGAATGAGCAGTTCTTC	CASSLRTDRWNEQFF
TRBV29-1	once	TRBD1	TRBJ1-1	TGCAGCGCGAGCCCGGGACAGGGGAACACTGAAGCTTTCTTT	CSASPGQGNTEAFF
TRBV5-6	-	-	TRBJ1-5	TGTGCCAGCAGCGCTGGACCGGAAAGTCAGCCCCAGCATTTT	CASSAGPESQPQHF
TRBV28	-	TRBD1	TRBJ1-2	TGTGCCAGTAGTTTATTCGGACAGGGGAACGGCTACACCTTC	CASSLFGQGNGYTF
TRBV15	-	-	TRBJ2-1	TGTGCCACCAGCAGGGACACCCGCTCCTACAATGAGCAGTTCTTC	CATSRDTRSYNEQFF
TRBV28	-	TRBD1	TRBJ1-1	TGTGCCAGCAGCCCCCACGGACAGGGTGGCACTGAAGCTTTCTTT	CASSPHGQGGTEAFF
TRBV10-3	-	TRBD2	TRBJ2-5	TGTGCCATCAGTGGTACTAGCGGGGGGGCAGTGGAGACCCAGTACTTC	CAISGTSGGAVETQYF
TRBV5-1	-	-	TRBJ2-3	TGCGCCAGCAGCTTCCCCGGGACCATGGAGACAGATACGCAGTATTTT	CASSFPGTMETDTQYF
TRBV29-1	-	TRBD1	TRBJ1-2	TGCAGCGTTGGGACAGGGGGATCTAACTATGGCTACACCTTC	CSVGTGGSNYGYTF
TRBV2	-	TRBD2	TRBJ2-1	TGTGCCAGCACCCCTCAGCAAGCGGGGGCCGAGCAGTTCTTC	CASTPQQAGAEQFF
TRBV5-1	-	TRBD1	TRBJ2-7	TGCGCCAGCTTCAGGGACAGCCAGCCATACGAGCAGTACTTC	CASFRDSQPYEQYF
TRBV2	-	-	TRBJ2-2	TGTGCCAGCACGGTACAGACCGGGGAGCTGTTTTTT	CASTVQTGELFF
TRBV19	-	TRBD2	TRBJ2-3	TGTGCCAGTAGTGGGAGGGTACGGAGCACAGATACGCAGTATTTT	CASSGRVRSTDTQYF
TRBV21-1	-	-	TRBJ1-2	TGTGCCAGCAGCACCTCAATACGACAGGAGGAAACGACCGATGATGGCTACACCTTC	CASSTSIRQEETTDDGYTF
TRBV29-1	-	-	TRBJ2-3	TGCAGCGTTCTCCGTCCCGGAACAGATACGCAGTATTTT	CSVLRPGTDTQYF
TRBV28	few	TRBD1	TRBJ2-7	TGTGCCAGCAGTTCCTTCCAGGACAGGGTTTACGAGCAGTACTTC	CASSSFQDRVYEQYF
TRBV6-4	-	-	TRBJ1-1	TGTGCCAGCAGTGCGGCTATGAACACTGAAGCTTTCTTT	CASSAAMNTEAFF
TRBV5-1	-	-	TRBJ2-5	TGCGCCAGCAGCTTGCGGGGGTTAGGCCAAGAGACCCAGTACTTC	CASSLRGLGQETQYF
TRBV29-1	-	-	TRBJ1-2	TGCAGCGTTGGGGGGGCTGGCTACACCTTC	CSVGGAGYTF
TRBV27	-	TRBD1	TRBJ2-5	TGTGCCAGCAGTTCTCGGACAGGGGCGGACCAAGAGACCCAGTACTTC	CASSSRTGADQETQYF
TRBV4-2	-	-	TRBJ2-1	TGTGCCAGCAGCCTGTGGGACGGGAGCTCCTACAATGAGCAGTTCTTC	CASSLWDGSSYNEQFF
TRBV29-1	-	-	TRBJ2-5	TGCAGCTCGAGCGTAACAGGTTCGGGAGAGACCCAGTACTTC	CSSSVTGSGETQYF
TRBV7-9	-	-	TRBJ2-2	TGTGCCAGCAGCTTTAATACCGGGGAGCTGTTTTTT	CASSFNTGELFF